The present entry profiles one TCR beta chain with its context. These data come from a study of blood T cell repertoires in COVID-19. Turning to the study itself: There were acute and convalescent COVID-19 samples, and they came from the United States, Italy and Spain. PBMCs, B-cell-depleted T cells, or T cells were the source of the cDNA or gDNA that made up the material.

Enrolment of Seattle patients took place during active infection, and they were followed longitudinally. Clones were read by immunoSEQ multiplex PCR, and TCRdb kept only the in-frame ones, dropping some. The table records 140,000 to 150,000 clones, approximately 85% of them present only once. Sequencing was performed on peripheral blood. The receptor was derived from a woman aged 55-70 years with COVID-19, enrolled during active disease.

CDR3 in amino acids: CASSREGDLDNEQFF. The CDR3 DNA follows: TGTGCCAGCAGCCGGGAGGGGGACCTCGACAATGAGCAGTTCTTC. The gene calls are TRBV3-1 (or the pseudogene TRBV3-2) and TRBJ2-1; TRBD2 might be the D (7 bases). V was clipped by 4 bases and J by 5 bases, with 15 bases between them. Germline CDR1 LGHDT, CDR2 YNNKEL (reference sequence). The CDR3 extends over 15 amino acids.